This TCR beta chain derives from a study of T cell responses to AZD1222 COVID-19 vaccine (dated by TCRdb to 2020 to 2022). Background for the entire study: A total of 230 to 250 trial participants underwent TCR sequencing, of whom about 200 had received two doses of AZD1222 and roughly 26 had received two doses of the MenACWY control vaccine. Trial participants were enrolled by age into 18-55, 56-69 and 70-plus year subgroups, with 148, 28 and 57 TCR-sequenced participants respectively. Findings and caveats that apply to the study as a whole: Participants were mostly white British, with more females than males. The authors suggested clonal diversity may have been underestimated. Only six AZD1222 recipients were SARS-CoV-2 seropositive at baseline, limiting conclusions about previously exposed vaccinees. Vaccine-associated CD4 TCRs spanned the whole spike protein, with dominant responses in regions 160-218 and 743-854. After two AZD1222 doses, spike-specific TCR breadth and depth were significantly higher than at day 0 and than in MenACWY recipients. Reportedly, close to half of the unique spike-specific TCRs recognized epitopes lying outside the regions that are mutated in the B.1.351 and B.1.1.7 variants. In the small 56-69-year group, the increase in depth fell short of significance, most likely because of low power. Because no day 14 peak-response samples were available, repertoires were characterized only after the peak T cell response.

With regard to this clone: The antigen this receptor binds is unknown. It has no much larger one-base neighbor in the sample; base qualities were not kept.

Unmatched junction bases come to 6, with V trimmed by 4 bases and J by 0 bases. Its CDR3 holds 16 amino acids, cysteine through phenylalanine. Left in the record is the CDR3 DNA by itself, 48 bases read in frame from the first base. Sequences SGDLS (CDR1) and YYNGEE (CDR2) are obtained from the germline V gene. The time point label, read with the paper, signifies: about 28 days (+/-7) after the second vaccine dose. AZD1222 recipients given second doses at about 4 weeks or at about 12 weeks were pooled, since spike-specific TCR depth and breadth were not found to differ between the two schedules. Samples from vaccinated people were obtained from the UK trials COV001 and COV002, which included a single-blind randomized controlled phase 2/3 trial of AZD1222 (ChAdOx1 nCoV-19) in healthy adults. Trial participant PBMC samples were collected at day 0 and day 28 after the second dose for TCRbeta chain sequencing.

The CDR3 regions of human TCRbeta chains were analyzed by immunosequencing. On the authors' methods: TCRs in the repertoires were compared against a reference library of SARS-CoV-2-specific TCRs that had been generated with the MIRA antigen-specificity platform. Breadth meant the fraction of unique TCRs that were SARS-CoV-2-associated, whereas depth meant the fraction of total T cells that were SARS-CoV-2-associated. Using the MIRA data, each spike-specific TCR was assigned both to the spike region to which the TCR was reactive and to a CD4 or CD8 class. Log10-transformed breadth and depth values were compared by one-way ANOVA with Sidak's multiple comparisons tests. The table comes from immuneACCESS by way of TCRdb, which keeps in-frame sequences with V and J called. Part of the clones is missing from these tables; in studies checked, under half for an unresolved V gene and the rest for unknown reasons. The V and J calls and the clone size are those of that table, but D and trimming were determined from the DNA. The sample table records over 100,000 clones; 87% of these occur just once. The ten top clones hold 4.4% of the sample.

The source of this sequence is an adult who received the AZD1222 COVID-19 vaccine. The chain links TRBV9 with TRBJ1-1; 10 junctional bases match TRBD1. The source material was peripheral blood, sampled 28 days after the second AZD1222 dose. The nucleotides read TGTGCCAGCAGCCCCCGGGACAGGGGCATGAACACTGAAGCTTTCTTT. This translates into CASSPRDRGMNTEAFF. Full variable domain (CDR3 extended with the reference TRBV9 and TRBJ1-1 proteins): DSGVTQTPKHLITATGQRVTLRCSPRSGDLSVYWYQQSLDQGLQFLIQYYNGEERAKGNILERFSAQQFPDLHSELNLSSLELGDSALYFCASSPRDRGMNTEAFFGQGTRLTVV.